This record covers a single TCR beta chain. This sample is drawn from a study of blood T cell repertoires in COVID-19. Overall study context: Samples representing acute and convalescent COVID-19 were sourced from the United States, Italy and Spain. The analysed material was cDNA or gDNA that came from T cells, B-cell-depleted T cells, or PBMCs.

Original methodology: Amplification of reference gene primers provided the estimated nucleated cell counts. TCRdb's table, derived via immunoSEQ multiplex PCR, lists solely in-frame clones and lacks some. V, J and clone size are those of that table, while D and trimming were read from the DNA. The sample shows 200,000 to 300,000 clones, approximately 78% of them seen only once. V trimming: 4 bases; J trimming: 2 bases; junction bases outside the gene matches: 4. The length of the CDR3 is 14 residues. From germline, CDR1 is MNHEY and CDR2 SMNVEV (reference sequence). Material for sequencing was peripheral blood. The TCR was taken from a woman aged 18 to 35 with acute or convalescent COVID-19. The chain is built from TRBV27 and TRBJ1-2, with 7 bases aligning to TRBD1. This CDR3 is CASSSNRGNYGYTF. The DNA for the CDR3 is TGTGCCAGCAGTTCCAACAGGGGCAACTATGGCTACACCTTC.